The 17 T cell receptor beta chains listed next were all sequenced from one sample in a study of liver allograft versus peripheral blood T cells. Study at large: Recipients' peripheral blood served as the comparator for T cell receptor repertoires in transplanted livers.

Each CDR3 protein gets one entry after TCRdb re-called the reads with MiXCR. The sample contains a few thousand distinct CDR3 sequences, 19% of which appear only once. The source of these receptors is a human patient who had a liver transplant. The graft donor may have contributed some T cells.

Of note for this clonotype: A much bigger clone sits one base away, suggesting this may be a read error. Given the absence of the conserved phenylalanine or tryptophan at the CDR3 end, a read error is likely. The gene calls are TRBV5-6 and TRBJ2-2; TRBD1 agrees at 7 bases. From germline, CDR1 is SGHDT and CDR2 YYEEEE. With V trimmed by 6 bases and J by 5 bases, 10 bases remained unmatched. The CDR3 runs 15 residues. The CDR3 DNA follows: TGTGCCAGCATCCCCTCAGGGGGTCGGACCGGGGAGCTGTTTCTT. Encoded protein: CASIPSGGRTGELFL.

The rearrangement uses TRBV7-9 and TRBJ1-2; perhaps TRBD1 as D (6 bases). Trimming removed 5 bases at V and 4 bases at J, with 11 bases between. CDR3 length: 13 amino acids. Germline loops: CDR1 SEHNR, CDR2 FQNEAQ (reference sequence). CDR3 residues: CASSPGGLYGYTF. CDR3 sequence (DNA): TGTGCCAGCAGCCCGGGGGGCCTCTATGGCTACACCTTC.

With regard to this clonotype: A much larger clonotype is one base distant, so this may be a read error. The chain combines TRBV9 with TRBJ2-5; D perhaps matches TRBD2 (7 bases). V was shortened by 7 bases and J by 10 bases, with 32 bases between the two germline ends. CDR1 is SGDLS and CDR2 is YYNGEE in the germline V gene. The CDR3 has 17 residues. The CDR3 protein is CASGLGTGGSYFYDQYF. CDR3 DNA sequence: TGTGCCAGCGGTTTGGGTACGGGGGGCTCTTATTTTTACGACCAGTACTTC.

This clonotype came up many times. This sequence joins TRBV7-6 and TRBJ2-7; D remains ambiguous. The CDR3 has 15 residues. Germline values: CDR1 SGHVS, CDR2 FNYEAQ. V shed 4 bases and J shed 2 bases, with 15 bases lying between them. DNA for the CDR3: TGTGCCAGCAGCTCAAGAGGTGCAGGTGCCTACGAGCAGTACTTC. The encoded protein is CASSSRGAGAYEQYF.

By share, this clonotype counts as medium-sized (0.01 to 0.1%). The chain employs TRBV27 and TRBJ2-7; D call uncertain. The CDR3 is made up of 14 amino acids. Germline loops: CDR1 MNHEY, CDR2 SMNVEV (reference sequence). Trimming removed 2 bases from V and 0 bases from J, with 8 bases in between. CDR3 amino acids: CASSLVPDSYEQYF. The CDR3 bases are TGTGCCAGCAGTTTAGTCCCCGACTCCTACGAGCAGTACTTC.

Within the sample, this clonotype is medium-sized (0.01 to 0.1%). The chain carries TRBV13 and TRBJ2-7; D gene uncertain. In germline, CDR1 is PRHDT, CDR2 FYEKMQ (reference sequence). Trimming removed 3 bases at V and 6 bases at J, with 12 bases between. This CDR3 has 13 residues. Written as DNA, the CDR3 is TGTGCCAGCAGCTTCACTGATCGTCCCGAGCAGTACTTC. This translates into CASSFTDRPEQYF.

A word on this clonotype: This may come from a read error, since a much larger clone is one base off. The chain combines TRBV24-1 with TRBJ1-6, with 10 positions matching TRBD1. Germline-derived CDR1 and CDR2 are KGHDR and SFDVKD. This CDR3 region has 17 residues. The CDR3 loop is CATSDGDRGIPYSSLHF. In DNA, the CDR3 is TGTGCCACCAGTGATGGGGACAGGGGAATTCCCTATTCATCCCTCCACTTT.

There are a few counts of this clonotype. The chain couples TRBV27 to TRBJ2-7, with 13 bases aligning to TRBD2. V was clipped by 7 bases and J by 4 bases; unmatched bases: 4. The CDR3 runs to 14 residues. From germline, CDR1 is MNHEY and CDR2 SMNVEV (reference sequence). The CDR3 coding sequence is TGTGCCAGCAAACGGACTAGCGGGAGTTACGAGCAGTACTTC. Translating it yields CASKRTSGSYEQYF.

V gene TRBV29-1 combines with J gene TRBJ2-1, with 8 bases identical to TRBD1. Germline V gene lookup returns CDR1 SQVTM and CDR2 ANQGSEA. The CDR3 covers 14 residues. V was pared by 6 bases and J by 3 bases, with 7 bases of the junction left unmatched. CDR3 bases: TGCAGCGTCCCCGGGACAGGCGGCTACAATGAGCAGTTCTTC. Translating gives CSVPGTGGYNEQFF.

This clonotype is medium-sized. The genes are TRBV6-2 or TRBV6-3 and TRBJ1-5, with 11 positions matching TRBD1. Looked up from germline, CDR1 is MNHEY and CDR2 is SVGEGT. V dropped 8 bases and J dropped 6; count of bases not matched to a gene: 3. This CDR3 has 13 amino acids. The chain's CDR3 is CASWTGGGQPQHF. For the CDR3, the DNA is TGTGCCAGCTGGACAGGGGGCGGTCAGCCCCAGCATTTT.

This clonotype was observed many times. V usage is TRBV14 and J usage is TRBJ2-2, with D maybe TRBD2 (6 bases). There are 14 residues in the CDR3. Deletions cut 1 base from V and 7 bases from J, with 10 bases between. The germline gives CDR1 SGHDN, CDR2 FVKESK. The CDR3 protein is CASSQVWGDGELFF. The CDR3 DNA reads as TGTGCCAGCAGCCAAGTCTGGGGGGACGGGGAGCTGTTTTTT.

This clonotype was counted a few times. The rearrangement uses TRBV10-2 and TRBJ1-1; D not certain. Deletions cut 0 bases from V and 1 base from J, with 6 bases between. The CDR3 spans 14 residues. Germline V gene sequence: CDR1 WSHSY, CDR2 SAAADI. The CDR3 sequence is CASSESAGNTEAFF. The CDR3 DNA is TGCGCCAGCAGTGAGTCGGCGGGGAACACTGAAGCTTTCTTT.

By sample share, this clonotype is medium-sized (0.01 to 0.1%). This chain links TRBV7-3 with TRBJ2-2, with 7 nucleotides matching TRBD2. The CDR3 sequence is 15 residues long. The trim removed 6 bases at V and 0 bases at J, leaving 4 bases unmatched. The germline V gene has CDR1 SGHTA and CDR2 FQGTGA. The CDR3 DNA sequence: TGTGCCAGCAGGTCGAGCGGGGCGAACACCGGGGAGCTGTTTTTT. Residues: CASRSSGANTGELFF.

This clonotype was recorded many times. The V gene is TRBV9, the J gene TRBJ1-4, with TRBD1 as a possible D gene (6 bases). Trimming removed 6 bases at V and 3 bases at J, with 21 bases between. Per germline, CDR1 SGDLS and CDR2 YYNGEE. The CDR3 has 17 amino acids. The CDR3 region has the DNA TGTGCCAGCAATTCGGGAAGAGGGGGTCTAGCTAATGAAAAACTGTTTTTT. This sequence encodes CASNSGRGGLANEKLFF.

The sample holds a few counts of this clonotype. The V call is TRBV19, the J call TRBJ2-5, with D possibly matching TRBD1 (7 bases). Trimming took 5 bases from V and 4 from J, leaving 14 bases between them. The CDR3 is made up of 14 amino acids. CDR1 LNHDA and CDR2 SQIVND come from the germline V gene (reference sequence). CDR3 residues: CASSLQGRGETQYF. CDR3 sequence (DNA): TGTGCCAGTAGTTTACAGGGGCGGGGAGAGACCCAGTACTTC.

This clonotype is classed as medium-sized. V is TRBV19 and J is TRBJ1-6; unclear D gene. Per germline, CDR1 LNHDA and CDR2 SQIVND (reference sequence). This CDR3 is built from 13 residues. V lost 1 base to trimming and J lost 10 bases, with 8 bases between them. CDR3 sequence reads: CASSIGGGSPLHF. The CDR3 nucleotides are TGTGCCAGTAGTATAGGGGGAGGCTCACCCCTCCACTTT.

The CDR3 DNA follows: TGTGCCAGCGGCTTCGATGGACAACGGGGCTACACCTTC. This codes for CASGFDGQRGYTF. This chain links TRBV9 with TRBJ1-2; D may be TRBD1 (5 bases). Germline CDR1 reads SGDLS; CDR2 reads YYNGEE. The CDR3 runs to 13 residues. V lost 7 bases to trimming and J lost 8 bases, with 18 bases between them.